One T cell receptor beta chain is described in this entry. Its antigen is not identified. A much larger clone lies one base from this, so it may be a read error. J was trimmed by 12 bases and V by 7 bases; bases with no gene match: 7. This CDR3 is built from 13 residues. Germline-derived CDR1 and CDR2 are SNHLY and FYNNEI. Using RNA template, CDR3s of TCR alpha and beta were amplified with iRepertoire arm-PCR. One-step reverse transcription and amplification started from about 100-400 ng of tissue mRNA or PBMC total RNA. TCRdb re-called the multiplex PCR reads through MiXCR, storing one row per CDR3 protein. Of under 200,000 distinct CDR3 sequences in the sample, about 46% are singletons; the top ten hold roughly 5.2%. These data are taken from a study of glioma-infiltrating T cells. Broader study findings: Gliomas, especially low-grade, showed above-expected tissue-blood divergence; non-neoplastic patients showed below.

The sample comprised glioma tissue, nonneoplastic brain tissue, or PBMCs (not recorded which). This sequence originates from a human donor with low-grade glioma or glioblastoma, undergoing nonglioma brain surgery, or in good health (not recorded which). The chain has TRBV2 and TRBJ1-6; 9 positions match TRBD1. The CDR3, as DNA: TGTGCCAGCATGGGACAGGGTTATGGACCCCTCCACTTT. As protein: CASMGQGYGPLHF.